Listed here are 26 T cell receptor beta chains from one sample, sequenced in a study of beta chain features in type 1 diabetes. The sequenced template was cDNA made from the entire isolated RNA. TCRdb's copy holds only in-frame clones and misses some; the assay was immunoSEQ multiplex PCR. The table includes around 250,000 clones, 25% to 30% detected once. The specimen sequenced was central memory CD4+ T cells from blood. Receptors originate from a man aged 30 to 45 in good health.

CDR3 coding DNA: TGTGCCAGCAGCCCCGGGACAGGGAGATTCGGTGAGCAGTTCTTC. Protein product: CASSPGTGRFGEQFF. The V call is TRBV7-9, the J call TRBJ2-1, with 9 positions matching TRBD1. The CDR3 covers 15 residues. Germline CDR1 and CDR2: SEHNR and FQNEAQ (reference sequence). V dropped 5 bases and J dropped 9; count of bases not matched to a gene: 11.

The chain employs TRBV7-2 and TRBJ1-3; 7 bases align to TRBD1. There are 14 residues in the CDR3. Germline lookup yields CDR1 SGHTA and CDR2 FQGNSA. V trimming: 3 bases; J trimming: 7 bases; junction bases outside the gene matches: 6. Written as DNA, the CDR3 is TGTGCCAGCAGCTTCGGAGGGGGCAGGAACACCATATATTTT. Its translation: CASSFGGGRNTIYF.

This clone was seen a few times. This chain joins TRBV7-9 and TRBJ2-7; TRBD1 might be the D (6 bases). With 2 bases removed from V and 3 bases from J, the gap between germline ends came to 17 bases. This CDR3 contains 16 residues. Looked up from germline, CDR1 is SEHNR and CDR2 is FQNEAQ (reference sequence). CDR3 loop: CASSLKWARTDYEQYF. CDR3 sequence (DNA): TGTGCCAGCAGCTTAAAATGGGCCAGGACAGACTACGAGCAGTACTTC.

As for this clone: Other nucleotide sequences from this sample produce the same CDR3. The CDR3 is CAWRTGRGATNEKLFF. In DNA form, the CDR3 reads TGTGCCTGGAGGACAGGAAGAGGAGCAACTAATGAAAAACTGTTTTTT. The genes are TRBV30 and TRBJ1-4; perhaps TRBD1 as D (6 bases). The CDR3 loop spans 16 amino acids. Germline V gene data show CDR1 as GTSNPN and CDR2 as SVGIG (reference sequence). V lost 3 bases and J 0 bases, leaving 14 bases between the germline ends.

This clone showed up many times. The chain joins TRBV10-3 to TRBJ2-3; possibly TRBD2 for D (6 bases). The CDR3 covers 14 residues. The ends were cut back, 3 bases at V and 3 bases at J, with 10 bases in the middle. In germline, CDR1 is ENHRY, CDR2 SYGVKD. Here the CDR3 DNA reads TGTGCCATCAGTGAAAGTCTAGCGACAGATACGCAGTATTTT. As protein: CAISESLATDTQYF.

This chain links TRBV29-1 with TRBJ2-7, with D hard to call. V was cut by 7 bases and J by 3 bases, with 10 bases left in between. The germline CDR1 and CDR2 sequences are SQVTM and ANQGSEA. The CDR3 has 11 residues. CDR3 sequence (DNA): TGCAGCGGGCGGAATAGCTACGAGCAGTACTTC. Translating gives CSGRNSYEQYF.

The chain couples TRBV4-1 to TRBJ1-2, with a tentative D call TRBD1 (5 bases). In germline, CDR1 is MGHRA, CDR2 YSYEKL. Trimming left V 0 bases short and J 7 bases short, with 15 bases between. The CDR3 sequence is 15 residues long. The CDR3 spells CASSQEGQVRGGYTF. CDR3 sequence (DNA): TGCGCCAGCAGCCAAGAGGGGCAGGTACGGGGTGGCTACACCTTC.

The J gene is TRBJ2-3, the V gene TRBV28; 9 positions match TRBD2. Germline V lookup: CDR1 MDHEN, CDR2 SYDVKM. The CDR3 is 14 amino acids. Trimming cost V 7 bases and J 1 base; bases outside gene matches: 3. The CDR3 spells CASTLAGRTDTQYF. The CDR3, as DNA: TGTGCCAGCACCCTAGCGGGGCGCACAGATACGCAGTATTTT.

This clone was found a few times. The chain uses TRBV29-1 and TRBJ1-1; no clear D gene. The V end lost 4 bases, the J end lost 6 bases, and 9 bases lay between the germline ends. The CDR3 is 11 residues long. Germline CDR1 reads SQVTM; CDR2 reads ANQGSEA. CDR3 loop: CSVAEYSEAFF. The CDR3 DNA follows: TGCAGCGTTGCGGAATACTCTGAAGCTTTCTTT.

To note about this clone: This specimen includes other DNA sequences encoding the same CDR3. The V call is TRBV9, the J call TRBJ2-3; the D call may be TRBD1 or TRBD2 (5 bases each). This CDR3 comprises 15 residues. V lost 0 bases and J 3 bases, leaving 11 bases between the germline ends. Germline V CDR1 and CDR2: SGDLS, YYNGEE. DNA of the CDR3: TGTGCCAGCAGCGTAGTTGGGGGAGAGACAGATACGCAGTATTTT. It codes for CASSVVGGETDTQYF. The variable domain in full, completed from reference TRBV9 and TRBJ2-3, reads DSGVTQTPKHLITATGQRVTLRCSPRSGDLSVYWYQQSLDQGLQFLIQYYNGEERAKGNILERFSAQQFPDLHSELNLSSLELGDSALYFCASSVVGGETDTQYFGPGTRLTVL.

This clone was detected once. The gene calls are TRBV5-4 and TRBJ2-5; D gene ambiguous. Germline values: CDR1 SGHNT, CDR2 YYREEE (reference sequence). This CDR3 region has 15 residues. V was clipped by 3 bases and J by 5 bases, with 17 bases between them. The CDR3 reads CASSSRTDLGETQYF. DNA for the CDR3: TGTGCCAGCAGCTCCCGGACCGACCTGGGGGAGACCCAGTACTTC. Using reference TRBV5-4 and TRBJ2-5 for the parts outside the CDR3, the full variable domain is ETGVTQSPTHLIKTRGQQVTLRCSSQSGHNTVSWYQQALGQGPQFIFQYYREEENGRGNFPPRFSGLQFPNYSSELNVNALELDDSALYLCASSSRTDLGETQYFGPGTRLLVL.

The rearrangement links TRBV28 to TRBJ2-1; a weak D match, TRBD1 (6 bases). CDR3 size: 16 residues. Germline values: CDR1 MDHEN, CDR2 SYDVKM. Trimming pared 7 bases from V and 5 bases from J, leaving 21 bases between. This CDR3 reads CASIPAAGTNNNEQFF. CDR3 nucleotides: TGTGCCAGCATACCTGCGGCCGGGACAAATAACAATGAGCAGTTCTTC.

CDR3 DNA: TGTGCCAGCAGTTTTGGCAGGAAAAACCCTAGCACAGATACGCAGTATTTT. This codes for CASSFGRKNPSTDTQYF. The rearrangement links TRBV27 to TRBJ2-3; no definite D call. The CDR3 spans 17 residues. Germline V gene sequence: CDR1 MNHEY, CDR2 SMNVEV (reference sequence). V was clipped by 3 bases and J by 0 bases, with 16 bases between them.

This chain links TRBV7-9 with TRBJ1-5, with D perhaps matching TRBD1 (5 bases). The CDR3 is 14 residues long. V was trimmed by 6 bases and J by 2 bases, leaving 11 bases between them. Germline CDR1 SEHNR, CDR2 FQNEAQ (reference sequence). In nucleotides, the CDR3 is TGTGCCAGCAGTCTAACGACAGGCAATCAGCCCCAGCATTTT. Protein: CASSLTTGNQPQHF.

This clone has just a few counts. The chain links TRBV5-4 to TRBJ2-5; 13 bases match TRBD2. The CDR3 covers 16 residues. Germline CDR1 and CDR2: SGHNT and YYREEE (reference sequence). Germline trimming cut 4 bases from V and 4 bases from J; bases unmatched to any gene: 7. The CDR3 region has the DNA TGTGCCAGCAGCCTAGGGACTAGCGGGATGGGAGAGACCCAGTACTTC. Its translation is CASSLGTSGMGETQYF.

The chain is built from TRBV6-5 and TRBJ2-7; 9 nucleotides agree with TRBD2. Trimming took 4 bases from V and 3 from J; bases not matched to a gene: 7. This CDR3 has 15 amino acids. The germline V gene has CDR1 MNHEY and CDR2 SVGAGI. This CDR3 reads CASSSAGGIIYEQYF. CDR3 bases: TGTGCCAGCAGTTCGGCGGGAGGGATTATCTACGAGCAGTACTTC.

This clone was seen a few times. The chain is built from TRBV13 and TRBJ2-5, with TRBD1 identical over 7 bases. With V trimmed by 6 bases and J by 3 bases, 7 bases remained unmatched. CDR3 length equals 14 residues. Germline V gene sequence: CDR1 PRHDT, CDR2 FYEKMQ (reference sequence). The CDR3 DNA follows: TGTGCCAGCAGGCACCGGGACAGTGAAGAGACCCAGTACTTC. This sequence encodes CASRHRDSEETQYF.

On this clone itself: This same CDR3 is encoded by further DNA sequences in the sample. The J gene is TRBJ2-7, the V gene TRBV7-2; the D is unclear. This CDR3 spans 12 amino acids. Trimming stripped 4 bases from V and 0 bases from J, with 4 bases between. Looked up from germline, CDR1 is SGHTA and CDR2 is FQGNSA. The CDR3: CASSSNSYEQYF. CDR3 sequence (DNA): TGTGCCAGCAGCTCCAACTCCTACGAGCAGTACTTC.

The rearrangement uses TRBV15 and TRBJ1-2; D remains unclear. Germline lookup yields CDR1 LNHNV and CDR2 YYDKDF (reference sequence). Trimming pared 1 base from V and 7 bases from J, leaving 13 bases between. The CDR3 is 14 amino acids. The CDR3 bases are TGTGCCACCAGCAGAGCGGGCGCCAGTTTTGGCTACACCTTC. Encoded protein: CATSRAGASFGYTF.

This clone was counted between two and nine times. V is TRBV6-5 and J is TRBJ2-2; 9 nucleotides agree with TRBD2. V lost 3 bases and J lost 0; bases outside the gene matches: 2. The CDR3 totals 16 residues. Germline CDR1 reads MNHEY; CDR2 reads SVGAGI. The CDR3 DNA reads TGTGCCAGCAGTTATAGCGGGGGAACGAACACCGGGGAGCTGTTTTTT. This encodes CASSYSGGTNTGELFF.

A word on this clone: The same CDR3 is also encoded by other DNA sequences in this sample. The CDR3 DNA reads TGCAGCGTTGTTGGGCAGGGCTCCTACAATGAGCAGTTCTTC. This gives the protein CSVVGQGSYNEQFF. The chain couples TRBV29-1 to TRBJ2-1, with D perhaps TRBD1 (5 bases). V dropped 4 bases and J dropped 0 bases, with 10 bases sitting between them. This CDR3 has 14 amino acids. Germline CDR1 is SQVTM and CDR2 is ANQGSEA.

This rearrangement joins TRBV4-2 to TRBJ2-1; TRBD2 is a possible D gene (6 bases). Trimming pared 4 bases from V and 0 bases from J, leaving 13 bases between. Germline CDR1 LGHNA, CDR2 YNFKEQ. CDR3 length: 16 residues. The chain's CDR3 is CASSLRPGDSYNEQFF. CDR3 bases: TGTGCCAGCAGCCTACGTCCGGGGGACTCCTACAATGAGCAGTTCTTC.

This clone was counted between two and nine times. The DNA for the CDR3 is TGTGCCAGCAGCCCGAGCGGGAGGGCCTACAATGAGCAGTTCTTC. It is translated as CASSPSGRAYNEQFF. V gene TRBV7-2 combines with J gene TRBJ2-1; the match to TRBD2 covers 10 bases. With V trimmed by 5 bases and J by 2 bases, 3 bases remained unmatched. The CDR3 totals 15 residues. Germline lookup yields CDR1 SGHTA and CDR2 FQGNSA.

The chain employs TRBV4-1 and TRBJ2-5, with D perhaps TRBD2 (5 bases). Germline CDR1 and CDR2: MGHRA and YSYEKL. CDR3 size: 15 residues. The V end was cut by 0 bases, the J end by 4 bases, with 12 bases between. CDR3 region: CASSQDREGGETQYF. The CDR3 nucleotides are TGCGCCAGCAGCCAAGATCGGGAAGGAGGAGAGACCCAGTACTTC.

The chain is built from TRBV7-2 and TRBJ1-2; D is undetermined. The CDR3 consists of 13 residues. The ends were cut back, 5 bases at V and 6 bases at J, with 13 bases in the middle. The germline gives CDR1 SGHTA, CDR2 FQGNSA. CDR3 in amino acids: CASSPSPGDGYTF. The CDR3 DNA sequence: TGTGCCAGCAGCCCGAGTCCGGGAGATGGCTACACCTTC. The full variable domain, in which reference TRBV7-2 and TRBJ1-2 provide the parts outside the CDR3, is GAGVSQSPSNKVTEKGKDVELRCDPISGHTALYWYRQSLGQGLEFLIYFQGNSAPDKSGLPSDRFSAERTGGSVSTLTIQRTQQEDSAVYLCASSPSPGDGYTFGSGTRLTVV.

This clone has just a few counts. V gene TRBV7-9 combines with J gene TRBJ1-1; D is ambiguous. The CDR3 has 13 amino acids. V dropped 4 bases and J dropped 10 bases, with 16 bases sitting between them. The germline gives CDR1 SEHNR, CDR2 FQNEAQ (reference sequence). As DNA, the CDR3 is TGTGCCAGCAGCTCCCTAACGCCCCTCGGAGCTTTCTTT. This translates into CASSSLTPLGAFF.